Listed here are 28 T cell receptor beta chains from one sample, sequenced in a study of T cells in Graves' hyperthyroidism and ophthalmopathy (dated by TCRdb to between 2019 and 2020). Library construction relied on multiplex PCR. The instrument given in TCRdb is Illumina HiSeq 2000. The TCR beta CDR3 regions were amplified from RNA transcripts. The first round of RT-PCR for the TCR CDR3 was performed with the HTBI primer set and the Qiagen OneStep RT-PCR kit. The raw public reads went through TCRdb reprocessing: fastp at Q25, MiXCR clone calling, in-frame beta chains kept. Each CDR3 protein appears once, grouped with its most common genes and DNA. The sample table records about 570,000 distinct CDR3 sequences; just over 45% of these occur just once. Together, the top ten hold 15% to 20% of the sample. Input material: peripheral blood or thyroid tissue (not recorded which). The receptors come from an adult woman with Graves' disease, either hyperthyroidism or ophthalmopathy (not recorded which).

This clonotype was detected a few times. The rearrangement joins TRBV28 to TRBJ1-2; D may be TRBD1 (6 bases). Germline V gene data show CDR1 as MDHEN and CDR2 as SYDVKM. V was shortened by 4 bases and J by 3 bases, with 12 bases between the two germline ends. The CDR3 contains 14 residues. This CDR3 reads CASSSSGTYYGYTF. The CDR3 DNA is TGTGCCAGCAGTTCCTCCGGGACATACTATGGCTACACCTTC.

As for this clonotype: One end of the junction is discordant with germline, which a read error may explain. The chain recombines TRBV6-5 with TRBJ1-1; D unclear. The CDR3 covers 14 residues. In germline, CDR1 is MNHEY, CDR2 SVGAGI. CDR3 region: CVSSYPAVNTEAFF. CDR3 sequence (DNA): TGTGTCAGCAGTTACCCTGCGGTCAACACTGAAGCTTTCTTT.

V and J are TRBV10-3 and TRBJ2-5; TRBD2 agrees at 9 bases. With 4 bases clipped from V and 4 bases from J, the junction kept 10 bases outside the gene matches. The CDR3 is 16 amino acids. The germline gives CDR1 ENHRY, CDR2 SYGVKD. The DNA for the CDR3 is TGTGCCATCAGTGTAGGGGTTGGTAGCGGGAGAGAGACCCAGTACTTC. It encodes CAISVGVGSGRETQYF.

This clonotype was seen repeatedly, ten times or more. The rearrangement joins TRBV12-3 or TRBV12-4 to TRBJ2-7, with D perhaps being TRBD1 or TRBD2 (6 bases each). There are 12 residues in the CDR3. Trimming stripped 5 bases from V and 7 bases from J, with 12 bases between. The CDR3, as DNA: TGTGCCAGCAGTGGGGGGCGACTAGAGCAGTACTTC. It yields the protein CASSGGRLEQYF.

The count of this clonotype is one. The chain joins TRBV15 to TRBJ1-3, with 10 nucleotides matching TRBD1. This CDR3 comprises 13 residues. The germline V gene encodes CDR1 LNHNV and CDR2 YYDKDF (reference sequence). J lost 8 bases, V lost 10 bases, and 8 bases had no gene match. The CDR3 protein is CAIRNGQGDTIYF. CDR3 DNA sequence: TGTGCCATTAGGAACGGACAGGGGGACACCATATATTTT.

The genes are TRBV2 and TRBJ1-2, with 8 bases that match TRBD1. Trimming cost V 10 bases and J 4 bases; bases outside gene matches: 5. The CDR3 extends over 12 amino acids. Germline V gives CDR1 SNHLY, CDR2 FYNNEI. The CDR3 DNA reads TGTGCCACGACAGGACAGGGCTATGGCTACACCTTC. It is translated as CATTGQGYGYTF.

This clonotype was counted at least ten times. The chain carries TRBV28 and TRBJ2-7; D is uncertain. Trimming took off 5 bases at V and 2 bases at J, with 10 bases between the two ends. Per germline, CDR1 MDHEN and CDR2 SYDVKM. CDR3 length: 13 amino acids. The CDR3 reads CASSPLQAYEQYF. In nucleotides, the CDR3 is TGTGCCAGCAGTCCCCTTCAGGCCTACGAGCAGTACTTC.

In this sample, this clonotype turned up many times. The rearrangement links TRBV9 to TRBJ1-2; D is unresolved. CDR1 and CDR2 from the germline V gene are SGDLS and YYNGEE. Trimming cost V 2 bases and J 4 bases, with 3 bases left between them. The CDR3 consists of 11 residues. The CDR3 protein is CASSVGYGYTF. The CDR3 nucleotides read TGTGCCAGCAGCGTCGGCTATGGCTACACCTTC.

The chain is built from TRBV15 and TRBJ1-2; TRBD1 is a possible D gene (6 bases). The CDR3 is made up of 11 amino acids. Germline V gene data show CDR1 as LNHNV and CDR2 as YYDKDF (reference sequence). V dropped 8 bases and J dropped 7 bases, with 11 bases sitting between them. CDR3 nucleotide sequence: TGTGCCACCGGAGGGGGGGGTGGCTACACCTTC. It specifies CATGGGGGYTF.

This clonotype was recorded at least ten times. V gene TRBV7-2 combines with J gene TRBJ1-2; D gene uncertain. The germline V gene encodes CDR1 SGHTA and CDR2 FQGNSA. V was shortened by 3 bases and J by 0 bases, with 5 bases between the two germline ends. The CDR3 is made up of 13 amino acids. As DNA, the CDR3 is TGTGCCAGCAGCTTCGACGCTAACTATGGCTACACCTTC. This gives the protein CASSFDANYGYTF.

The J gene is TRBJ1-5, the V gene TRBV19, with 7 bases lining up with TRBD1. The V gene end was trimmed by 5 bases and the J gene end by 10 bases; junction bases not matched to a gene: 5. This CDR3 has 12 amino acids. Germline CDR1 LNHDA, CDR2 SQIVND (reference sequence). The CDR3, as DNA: TGTGCCAGTAGTCCCGACAGGGATCCCCAGCATTTT. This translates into CASSPDRDPQHF.

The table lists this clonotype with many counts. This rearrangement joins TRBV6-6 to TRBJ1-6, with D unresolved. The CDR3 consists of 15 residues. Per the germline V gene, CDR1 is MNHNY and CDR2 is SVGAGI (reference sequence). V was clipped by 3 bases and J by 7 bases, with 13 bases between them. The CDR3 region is CASSYSRPQNSPLHF. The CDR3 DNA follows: TGTGCCAGCAGTTATAGTCGGCCTCAAAATTCACCCCTCCACTTT.

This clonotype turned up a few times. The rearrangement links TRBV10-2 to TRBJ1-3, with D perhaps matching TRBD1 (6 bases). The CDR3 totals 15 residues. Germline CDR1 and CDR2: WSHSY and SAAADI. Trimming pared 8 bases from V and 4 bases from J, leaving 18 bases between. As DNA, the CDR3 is TGCGCCAGCCGAGAGGTGGGACACCGCGGAAACACCATATATTTT. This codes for CASREVGHRGNTIYF.

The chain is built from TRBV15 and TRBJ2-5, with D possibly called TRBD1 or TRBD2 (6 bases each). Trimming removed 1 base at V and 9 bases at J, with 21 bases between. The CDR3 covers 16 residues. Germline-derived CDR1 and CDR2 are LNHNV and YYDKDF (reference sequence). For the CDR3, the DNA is TGTGCCACCAGCAGAGGGACAGCGGGCGCGCATCAGCCCCAGTACTTC. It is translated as CATSRGTAGAHQPQYF.

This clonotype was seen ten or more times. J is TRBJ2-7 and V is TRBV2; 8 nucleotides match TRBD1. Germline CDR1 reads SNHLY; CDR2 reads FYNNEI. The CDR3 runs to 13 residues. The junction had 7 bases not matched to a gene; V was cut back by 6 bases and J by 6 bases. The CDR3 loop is CASRDRVVGEQYF. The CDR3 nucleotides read TGTGCCAGCAGGGACAGGGTGGTCGGCGAGCAGTACTTC.

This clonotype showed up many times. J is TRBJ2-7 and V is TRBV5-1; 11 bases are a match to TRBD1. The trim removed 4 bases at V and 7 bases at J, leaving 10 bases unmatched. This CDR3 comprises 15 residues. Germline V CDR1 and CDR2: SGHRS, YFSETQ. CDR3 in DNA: TGCGCCAGCAGCCCCCAAGGGACAGGGGGTGGGGAGCAGTACTTC. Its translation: CASSPQGTGGGEQYF. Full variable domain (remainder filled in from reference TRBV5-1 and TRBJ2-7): KAGVTQTPRYLIKTRGQQVTLSCSPISGHRSVSWYQQTPGQGLQFLFEYFSETQRNKGNFPGRFSGRQFSNSRSEMNVSTLELGDSALYLCASSPQGTGGGEQYFGPGTRLTVT.

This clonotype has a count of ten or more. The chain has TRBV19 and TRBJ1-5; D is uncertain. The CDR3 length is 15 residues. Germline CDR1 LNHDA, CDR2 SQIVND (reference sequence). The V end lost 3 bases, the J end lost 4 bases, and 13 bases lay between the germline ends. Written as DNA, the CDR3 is TGTGCCAGTAGTATTGGGCCAACCACTAATCAGCCCCAGCATTTT. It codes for CASSIGPTTNQPQHF.

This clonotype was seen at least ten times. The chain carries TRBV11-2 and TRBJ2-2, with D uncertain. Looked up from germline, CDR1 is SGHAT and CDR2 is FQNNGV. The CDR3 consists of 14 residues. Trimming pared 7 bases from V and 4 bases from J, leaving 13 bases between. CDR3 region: CASTLLASTGELFF. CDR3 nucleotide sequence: TGTGCCAGCACCCTGTTGGCCTCCACCGGGGAGCTGTTTTTT. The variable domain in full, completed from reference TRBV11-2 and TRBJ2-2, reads EAGVAQSPRYKIIEKRQSVAFWCNPISGHATLYWYQQILGQGPKLLIQFQNNGVVDDSQLPKDRFSAERLKGVDSTLKIQPAKLEDSAVYLCASTLLASTGELFFGEGSRLTVL.

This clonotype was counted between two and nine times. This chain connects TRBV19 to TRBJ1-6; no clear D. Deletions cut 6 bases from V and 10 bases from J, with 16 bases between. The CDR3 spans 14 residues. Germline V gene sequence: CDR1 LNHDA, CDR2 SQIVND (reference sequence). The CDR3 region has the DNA TGTGCCAGTAGGAAGATGACGGGCCAGTCACCCCTCCACTTT. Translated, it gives CASRKMTGQSPLHF.

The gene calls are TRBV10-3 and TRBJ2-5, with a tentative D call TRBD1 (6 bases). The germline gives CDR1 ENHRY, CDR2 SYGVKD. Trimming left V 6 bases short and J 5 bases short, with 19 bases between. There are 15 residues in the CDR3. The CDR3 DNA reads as TGTGCCATCAGCCGGACAGAGGGGATGATGGAGACCCAGTACTTC. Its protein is CAISRTEGMMETQYF.

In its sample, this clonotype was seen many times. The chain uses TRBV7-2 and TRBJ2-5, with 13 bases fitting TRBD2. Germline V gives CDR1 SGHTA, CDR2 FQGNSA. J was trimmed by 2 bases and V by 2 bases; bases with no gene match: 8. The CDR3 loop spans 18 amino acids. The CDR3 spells CASSLRTSGRWRQETQYF. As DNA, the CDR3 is TGTGCCAGCAGCTTAAGGACTAGCGGGAGATGGAGGCAAGAGACCCAGTACTTC.

The CDR3 reads CASSDRQNYGYTF. The CDR3 region has the DNA TGTGCCAGTTCGGACAGACAGAACTATGGCTACACCTTC. The chain employs TRBV7-2 and TRBJ1-2; a weak D match, TRBD1 (6 bases). From germline, CDR1 is SGHTA and CDR2 FQGNSA. The CDR3 is 13 residues long. The ends were cut back, 9 bases at V and 2 bases at J, with 13 bases in the middle.

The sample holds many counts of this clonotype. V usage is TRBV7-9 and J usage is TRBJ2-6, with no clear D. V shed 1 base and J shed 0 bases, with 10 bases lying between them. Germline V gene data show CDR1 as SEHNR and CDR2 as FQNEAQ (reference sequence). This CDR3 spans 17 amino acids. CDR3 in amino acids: CASSLGAQASGANVLTF. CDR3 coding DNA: TGTGCCAGCAGCTTAGGGGCCCAGGCCTCTGGGGCCAACGTCCTGACTTTC. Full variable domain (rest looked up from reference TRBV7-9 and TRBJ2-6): DTGVSQNPRHKITKRGQNVTFRCDPISEHNRLYWYRQTLGQGPEFLTYFQNEAQLEKSRLLSDRFSAERPKGSFSTLEIQRTEQGDSAMYLCASSLGAQASGANVLTFGAGSRLTVL.

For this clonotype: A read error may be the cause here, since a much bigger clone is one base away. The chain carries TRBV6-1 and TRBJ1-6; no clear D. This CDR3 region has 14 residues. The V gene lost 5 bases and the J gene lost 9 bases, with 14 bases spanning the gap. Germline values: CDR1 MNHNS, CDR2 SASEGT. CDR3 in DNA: TGTGCCAGCAGTTCCGGGGAGGTGATTTCACCCCTCCACTTT. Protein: CASSSGEVISPLHF.

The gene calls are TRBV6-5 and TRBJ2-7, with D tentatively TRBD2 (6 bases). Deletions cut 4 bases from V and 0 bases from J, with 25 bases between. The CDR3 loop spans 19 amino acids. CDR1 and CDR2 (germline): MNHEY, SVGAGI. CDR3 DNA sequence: TGTGCCAGCAGTTTATCTGTTCTTAAGACAAGGACTACCTCCTACGAGCAGTACTTC. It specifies CASSLSVLKTRTTSYEQYF.

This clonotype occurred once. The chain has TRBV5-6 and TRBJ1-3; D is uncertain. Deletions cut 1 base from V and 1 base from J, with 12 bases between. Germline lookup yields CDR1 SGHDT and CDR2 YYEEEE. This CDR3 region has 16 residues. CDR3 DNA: TGTGCCAGCAGCTTGAGGGCCGCGGAATCTGGAAACACCATATATTTT. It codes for CASSLRAAESGNTIYF.

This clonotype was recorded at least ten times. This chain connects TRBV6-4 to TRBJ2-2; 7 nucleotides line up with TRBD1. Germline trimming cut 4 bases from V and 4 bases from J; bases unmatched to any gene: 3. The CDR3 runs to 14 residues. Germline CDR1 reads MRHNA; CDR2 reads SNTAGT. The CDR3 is CASSGDSSTGELFF. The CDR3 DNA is TGTGCCAGCAGTGGGGACAGTAGCACCGGGGAGCTGTTTTTT.

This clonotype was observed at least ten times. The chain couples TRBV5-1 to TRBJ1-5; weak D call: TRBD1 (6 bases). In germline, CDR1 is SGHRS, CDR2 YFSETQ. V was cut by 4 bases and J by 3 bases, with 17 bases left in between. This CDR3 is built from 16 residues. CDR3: CASSPRGGSFNQPQHF. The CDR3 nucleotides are TGCGCCAGCAGCCCGCGGGGGGGCAGTTTCAATCAGCCCCAGCATTTT.